A single sample gave rise to the 30 T cell receptor beta chains below, sequenced in a study of cytomegalovirus exposure and HLA in healthy donors. Primers included in the PCR were 60 Vbeta and 13 Jbeta primers. Data came from immunoSEQ multiplex PCR; TCRdb stores just in-frame clones and leaves some out. Here the sample spans around 220,000 clones, under 80% being singletons. Sequencing was done on a sample of PBMCs. All receptors come from a girl aged 2-10 years in good health and CMV-seronegative.

The chain is built from TRBV7-9 and TRBJ2-3; no reliable D call. V was cut by 2 bases and J by 1 base, with 10 bases left in between. The CDR3 contains 15 residues. The germline V gene has CDR1 SEHNR and CDR2 FQNEAQ (reference sequence). The CDR3 is CASSLNRVGTDTQYF. CDR3 nucleotides: TGTGCCAGCAGCTTAAACCGCGTAGGCACAGATACGCAGTATTTT. Drawing the rest from reference TRBV7-9 and TRBJ2-3, the complete variable domain is DTGVSQNPRHKITKRGQNVTFRCDPISEHNRLYWYRQTLGQGPEFLTYFQNEAQLEKSRLLSDRFSAERPKGSFSTLEIQRTEQGDSAMYLCASSLNRVGTDTQYFGPGTRLTVL.

This chain connects TRBV5-1 to TRBJ2-5, with 8 nucleotides matching TRBD2. The germline V gene encodes CDR1 SGHRS and CDR2 YFSETQ. The CDR3 has 15 residues. V shed 4 bases, J shed 4 bases, and the junction held 9 bases outside the gene matches. The CDR3 loop reads CASSPGPGGGETQYF. The CDR3 DNA is TGCGCCAGCAGCCCCGGGCCGGGGGGGGGAGAGACCCAGTACTTC.

The J gene is TRBJ1-4, the V gene TRBV11-2, with a possible D match to TRBD1 (6 bases). The CDR3 extends over 14 amino acids. The germline V gene has CDR1 SGHAT and CDR2 FQNNGV. V was cut by 0 bases and J by 5 bases, with 7 bases left in between. The CDR3 region is CASSLDRGNEKLFF. DNA of the CDR3: TGTGCCAGCAGCTTAGACAGGGGCAATGAAAAACTGTTTTTT.

The CDR3 coding sequence is TGTGCCAGCAGCCAACCAGGGTGGAGGGCCTACAATGAGCAGTTCTTC. Translation: CASSQPGWRAYNEQFF. This sequence joins TRBV14 and TRBJ2-1, with D perhaps TRBD2 (6 bases). The CDR3 runs to 16 residues. From germline, CDR1 is SGHDN and CDR2 FVKESK. Trimming left V 2 bases short and J 2 bases short, with 13 bases between.

The genes are TRBV4-1 and TRBJ2-1; TRBD2 aligns across 13 bases. This CDR3 is built from 18 residues. V was clipped by 4 bases and J by 0 bases; unmatched bases: 6. Germline assignment: CDR1 MGHRA and CDR2 YSYEKL. CDR3 bases: TGCGCCAGCAGCCTCGGACTAGCGGGGGCGAGCTCCTACAATGAGCAGTTCTTC. It encodes CASSLGLAGASSYNEQFF.

This chain uses TRBV4-1 with TRBJ1-1; D ambiguous. Germline V gene lookup returns CDR1 MGHRA and CDR2 YSYEKL. Trimming removed 5 bases at V and 1 base at J, with 11 bases between. There are 14 residues in the CDR3. The CDR3: CASSGPGRNTEAFF. CDR3 DNA sequence: TGCGCCAGCAGCGGGCCAGGCCGGAACACTGAAGCTTTCTTT.

The chain joins TRBV11-2 to TRBJ2-1; D call uncertain. This CDR3 is 12 amino acids long. Germline CDR1 and CDR2: SGHAT and FQNNGV. Trimming left V 2 bases short and J 15 bases short, with 14 bases between. The CDR3 is CASSLHSSVVFF. The CDR3 bases are TGTGCCAGCAGCTTACACTCCTCGGTTGTGTTCTTC. The variable domain in full, with the rest retrieved from reference TRBV11-2 and TRBJ2-1, is EAGVAQSPRYKIIEKRQSVAFWCNPISGHATLYWYQQILGQGPKLLIQFQNNGVVDDSQLPKDRFSAERLKGVDSTLKIQPAKLEDSAVYLCASSLHSSVVFFGPGTRLTVL.

The chain recombines TRBV10-3 with TRBJ2-2, with 7 nucleotides matching TRBD1. V trimming: 6 bases; J trimming: 0 bases; junction bases outside the gene matches: 4. The CDR3 runs 15 residues. Germline-derived CDR1 and CDR2 are ENHRY and SYGVKD. The CDR3 region has the DNA TGTGCCATCAGCCCACAGGGGACGAACACCGGGGAGCTGTTTTTT. Translating gives CAISPQGTNTGELFF.

The chain has TRBV25-1 and TRBJ2-7, with a tentative D call TRBD2 (5 bases). The germline CDR1 and CDR2 sequences are MGHDK and SYGVNS. The CDR3 totals 11 residues. Between the trimmed V and J ends, which lost 4 bases and 6 bases, there was a span of 7 bases. CDR3: CASSAAGEQYF. CDR3 DNA: TGTGCCAGCAGTGCCGCGGGCGAGCAGTACTTC.

The chain joins TRBV19 to TRBJ2-4; maybe TRBD2 (5 bases). V was pared by 8 bases and J by 0 bases, with 8 bases between. The CDR3 runs to 13 residues. The V gene's germline CDR1 is LNHDA and CDR2 SQIVND (reference sequence). This CDR3 reads CASGSLAKNIQYF. The CDR3 nucleotides are TGTGCCAGTGGGAGTCTAGCCAAAAACATTCAGTACTTC.

V is TRBV5-4 and J is TRBJ2-5, with 14 bases that match TRBD2. V gave up 4 bases and J gave up 9 bases; unmatched junction bases: 11. This CDR3 region has 16 residues. The V gene's germline CDR1 is SGHNT and CDR2 YYREEE (reference sequence). The CDR3 protein is CASSAPGTSGSPAQYF. The CDR3 DNA follows: TGTGCCAGCAGCGCCCCCGGGACTAGCGGGAGTCCAGCCCAGTACTTC. The full variable domain, with the rest looked up from reference TRBV5-4 and TRBJ2-5, is ETGVTQSPTHLIKTRGQQVTLRCSSQSGHNTVSWYQQALGQGPQFIFQYYREEENGRGNFPPRFSGLQFPNYSSELNVNALELDDSALYLCASSAPGTSGSPAQYFGPGTRLLVL.

This clone was seen a handful of times. The rearrangement joins TRBV30 to TRBJ1-2; possibly TRBD1 for D (5 bases). With 0 bases removed from V and 1 base from J, the gap between germline ends came to 12 bases. This CDR3 is 15 amino acids long. Germline V lookup: CDR1 GTSNPN, CDR2 SVGIG (reference sequence). Here the CDR3 reads CAWSVDSALNYGYTF. In nucleotides, the CDR3 is TGTGCCTGGAGTGTAGACAGCGCACTTAACTATGGCTACACCTTC.

V usage is TRBV10-2 and J usage is TRBJ2-6, with D unclear. V was clipped by 4 bases and J by 4 bases, with 8 bases between them. In germline, CDR1 is WSHSY, CDR2 SAAADI. This CDR3 is built from 14 residues. The CDR3 nucleotides are TGCGCCAGCAGTGTATCCCAGGGGGCCAACGTCCTGACTTTC. It yields the protein CASSVSQGANVLTF.

The chain carries TRBV5-6 and TRBJ1-2; D uncertain. Between the trimmed V and J ends, which lost 3 bases and 4 bases, there was a span of 7 bases. This CDR3 has 12 residues. Germline assignment: CDR1 SGHDT and CDR2 YYEEEE. The CDR3 region is CASSWPGYGYTF. The CDR3 DNA is TGTGCCAGCAGCTGGCCGGGCTATGGCTACACCTTC.

This chain's CDR3 is CASSSGLAGGSTDTQYF. The CDR3 DNA reads TGTGCCAGCAGCTCCGGACTAGCGGGGGGTTCCACAGATACGCAGTATTTT. The chain uses TRBV7-3 and TRBJ2-3, with 14 bases fitting TRBD2. There are 17 residues in the CDR3. The germline V gene has CDR1 SGHTA and CDR2 FQGTGA. Trimming cost V 4 bases and J 2 bases; bases outside gene matches: 5.

The rearrangement joins TRBV30 to TRBJ1-1; tentatively, D is TRBD1 (6 bases). Trimming cost V 7 bases and J 2 bases, with 14 bases left between them. Germline V gives CDR1 GTSNPN, CDR2 SVGIG (reference sequence). The CDR3 is made up of 13 amino acids. CDR3 nucleotides: TGTGCCTCTAATCCGGACAGTAACACTGAAGCTTTCTTT. Encoded protein: CASNPDSNTEAFF. The whole variable domain, remainder taken from reference TRBV30 and TRBJ1-1, is SQTIHQWPATLVQPVGSPLSLECTVEGTSNPNLYWYRQAAGRGLQLLFYSVGIGQISSEVPQNLSASRPQDRQFILSSKKLLLSDSGFYLCASNPDSNTEAFFGQGTRLTVV.

J is TRBJ2-1 and V is TRBV6-6; D perhaps matches TRBD2 (6 bases). Between the trimmed V and J ends, which lost 2 bases and 7 bases, there was a span of 15 bases. The CDR3 covers 15 residues. Germline assignment: CDR1 MNHNY and CDR2 SVGAGI (reference sequence). CDR3 sequence reads: CASSYDGTPVNEQFF. CDR3 sequence (DNA): TGTGCCAGCAGTTACGATGGGACTCCGGTGAATGAGCAGTTCTTC.

The chain employs TRBV6-1 and TRBJ1-1; 7 nucleotides line up with TRBD1. Germline CDR1 is MNHNS and CDR2 is SASEGT. The CDR3 has 14 residues. J lost 4 bases, V lost 5 bases, and 7 bases had no gene match. DNA for the CDR3: TGTGCCAGCAGTTGGGGACAGTGGGGCACTGAAGCTTTCTTT. Protein: CASSWGQWGTEAFF.

This clone was recorded a few times. The CDR3 region is CASSEGAGARNTEAFF. The CDR3 nucleotides are TGTGCCAGCAGTGAAGGGGCGGGGGCGCGGAACACTGAAGCTTTCTTT. J is TRBJ1-1 and V is TRBV27; possibly TRBD1 for D (6 bases). The length of the CDR3 is 16 residues. V lost 5 bases and J 1 base, leaving 17 bases between the germline ends. Germline V gene lookup returns CDR1 MNHEY and CDR2 SMNVEV (reference sequence).

The chain links TRBV9 to TRBJ2-3, with D unclear. The V end was cut by 0 bases, the J end by 4 bases, with 12 bases between. Germline CDR1 SGDLS, CDR2 YYNGEE. The CDR3 is 15 residues long. In DNA form, the CDR3 reads TGTGCCAGCAGCGTAGGTGAACAGAGAGCAGATACGCAGTATTTT. Translating gives CASSVGEQRADTQYF.

The chain uses TRBV12-5 and TRBJ1-6; D gene ambiguous. Trimming took 1 base from V and 9 from J, leaving 7 bases between them. The CDR3 extends over 13 amino acids. CDR1 LGHNT and CDR2 FRNRAP come from the germline V gene. As DNA, the CDR3 is TGTGCTAGTGGTTTGGGGGCTGGTTCACCCCTCCACTTT. It encodes CASGLGAGSPLHF.

This rearrangement joins TRBV2 to TRBJ2-6, with 8 bases matching TRBD1. J gave up 0 bases and V 5 bases, and 9 bases lay outside the gene matches. Germline V lookup: CDR1 SNHLY, CDR2 FYNNEI. This CDR3 is built from 18 residues. The CDR3 bases are TGTGCCAGCAGTCCGGGACAGGTACCTTTCTCTGGGGCCAACGTCCTGACTTTC. Translated, it gives CASSPGQVPFSGANVLTF.

The chain joins TRBV4-1 to TRBJ2-4; D is undetermined. The CDR3 extends over 15 amino acids. V shed 1 base and J shed 0 bases, with 7 bases lying between them. Germline V gene data show CDR1 as MGHRA and CDR2 as YSYEKL. The CDR3 DNA follows: TGCGCCAGCAGCCAAGCTATGCTAGCCAAAAACATTCAGTACTTC. Amino acid sequence: CASSQAMLAKNIQYF.

The V gene is TRBV4-2, the J gene TRBJ2-1; D call uncertain. Trimming took off 3 bases at V and 5 bases at J, with 5 bases between the two ends. The CDR3 length is 12 residues. Germline-derived CDR1 and CDR2 are LGHNA and YNFKEQ. The CDR3 sequence is CASSHLDNEQFF. CDR3 in DNA: TGTGCCAGCAGCCATCTCGACAATGAGCAGTTCTTC.

CDR3: CASSVGNRGEQYF. The CDR3 DNA follows: TGTGCCAGCAGCGTAGGTAACAGGGGCGAGCAGTACTTC. The rearrangement links TRBV9 to TRBJ2-7, with 7 nucleotides matching TRBD1. CDR3 length equals 13 residues. Germline loops: CDR1 SGDLS, CDR2 YYNGEE. J lost 6 bases, V lost 0 bases, and 3 bases had no gene match.

The rearrangement joins TRBV6-6 to TRBJ1-2; possibly TRBD1 for D (6 bases). The CDR3 is made up of 11 amino acids. The germline V and J ends were trimmed by 2 bases and 8 bases, with 6 bases remaining between them. In germline, CDR1 is MNHNY, CDR2 SVGAGI (reference sequence). CDR3 region: CASSYQGGYTF. Here the CDR3 DNA reads TGTGCCAGCAGTTACCAGGGGGGCTACACCTTC.

This clone showed up just a few times. The chain joins TRBV2 to TRBJ2-7; D perhaps matches TRBD2 (5 bases). V gave up 8 bases and J gave up 4 bases, with 12 bases separating them. The CDR3 covers 12 residues. Germline CDR1 SNHLY, CDR2 FYNNEI. CDR3 protein: CASEMDLYEQYF. CDR3 in DNA: TGTGCCAGCGAAATGGACTTATACGAGCAGTACTTC.

The chain carries TRBV5-1 and TRBJ1-4; 7 nucleotides align to TRBD1. The CDR3 consists of 13 residues. V was pared by 5 bases and J by 3 bases, with 1 base of the junction left unmatched. Germline V gene data show CDR1 as SGHRS and CDR2 as YFSETQ. CDR3 residues: CASRGQSNEKLFF. CDR3 DNA sequence: TGCGCCAGCAGGGGACAGTCTAATGAAAAACTGTTTTTT.

This clone was seen a few times. The chain joins TRBV5-4 to TRBJ2-7, with D possibly matching TRBD2 (6 bases). Germline CDR1 reads SGHNT; CDR2 reads YYREEE (reference sequence). CDR3 length: 16 residues. Deletions cut 4 bases from V and 0 bases from J, with 17 bases between. This CDR3 reads CASSVMGLAHSYEQYF. In nucleotides, the CDR3 is TGTGCCAGCAGCGTAATGGGGCTAGCGCACTCCTACGAGCAGTACTTC.

The rearrangement uses TRBV11-2 and TRBJ1-1; D not certain. Germline V gene lookup returns CDR1 SGHAT and CDR2 FQNNGV. V lost 1 base and J 3 bases, leaving 12 bases between the germline ends. The CDR3 covers 15 residues. The CDR3 DNA reads as TGTGCCAGCAGCTTAGTGGTGTCGGGATACACTGAAGCTTTCTTT. The encoded protein is CASSLVVSGYTEAFF.